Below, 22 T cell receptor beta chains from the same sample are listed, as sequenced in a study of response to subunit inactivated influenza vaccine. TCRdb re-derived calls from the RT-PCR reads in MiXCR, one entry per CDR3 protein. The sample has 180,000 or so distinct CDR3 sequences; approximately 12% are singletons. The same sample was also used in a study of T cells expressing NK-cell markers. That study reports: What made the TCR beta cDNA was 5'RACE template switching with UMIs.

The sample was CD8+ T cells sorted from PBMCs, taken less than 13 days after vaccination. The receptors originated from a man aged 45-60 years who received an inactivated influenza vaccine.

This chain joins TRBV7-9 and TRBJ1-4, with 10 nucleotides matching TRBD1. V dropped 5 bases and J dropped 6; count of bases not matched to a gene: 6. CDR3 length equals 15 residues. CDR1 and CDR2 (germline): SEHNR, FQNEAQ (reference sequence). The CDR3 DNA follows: TGTGCCAGCAGCGAATCCGGGACAGGGGATGAAAAACTGTTTTTT. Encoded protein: CASSESGTGDEKLFF.

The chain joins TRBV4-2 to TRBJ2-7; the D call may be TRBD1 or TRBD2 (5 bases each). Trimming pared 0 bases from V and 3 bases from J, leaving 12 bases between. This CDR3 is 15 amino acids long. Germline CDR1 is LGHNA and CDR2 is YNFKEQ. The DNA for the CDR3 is TGTGCCAGCAGCCAAGAATTTGGGGGACGCTACGAGCAGTACTTC. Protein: CASSQEFGGRYEQYF.

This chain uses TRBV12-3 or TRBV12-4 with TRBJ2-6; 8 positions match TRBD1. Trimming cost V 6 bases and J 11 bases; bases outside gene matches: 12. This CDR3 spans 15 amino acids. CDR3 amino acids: CASRQGDSPLHVLTF. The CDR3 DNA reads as TGTGCCAGCAGACAGGGGGACAGCCCCCTTCACGTCCTGACTTTC.

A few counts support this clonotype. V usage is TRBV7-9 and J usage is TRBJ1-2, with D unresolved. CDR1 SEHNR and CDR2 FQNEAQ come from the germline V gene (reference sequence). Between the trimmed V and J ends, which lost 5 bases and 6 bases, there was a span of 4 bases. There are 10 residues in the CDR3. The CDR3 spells CASSKDGYTF. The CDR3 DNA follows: TGTGCCAGCAGCAAGGATGGCTACACCTTC.

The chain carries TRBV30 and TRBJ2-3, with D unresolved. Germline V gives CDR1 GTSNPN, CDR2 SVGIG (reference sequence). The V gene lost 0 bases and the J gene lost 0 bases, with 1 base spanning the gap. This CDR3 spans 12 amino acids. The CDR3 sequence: CAWSVSTDTQYF. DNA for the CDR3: TGTGCCTGGAGTGTTAGCACAGATACGCAGTATTTT.

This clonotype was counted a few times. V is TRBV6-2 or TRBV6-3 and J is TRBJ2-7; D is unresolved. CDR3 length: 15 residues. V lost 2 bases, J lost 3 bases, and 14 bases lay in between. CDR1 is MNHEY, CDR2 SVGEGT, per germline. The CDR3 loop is CASSYGLGPGYEQYF. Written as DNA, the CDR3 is TGTGCCAGCAGTTACGGTCTTGGACCGGGCTACGAGCAGTACTTC.

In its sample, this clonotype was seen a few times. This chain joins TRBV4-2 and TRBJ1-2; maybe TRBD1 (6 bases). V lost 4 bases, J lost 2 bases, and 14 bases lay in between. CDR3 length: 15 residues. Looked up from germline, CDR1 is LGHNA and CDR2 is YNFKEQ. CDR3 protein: CASSPLGGLNYGYTF. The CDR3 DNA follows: TGTGCCAGCAGCCCCTTAGGGGGGCTGAACTATGGCTACACCTTC.

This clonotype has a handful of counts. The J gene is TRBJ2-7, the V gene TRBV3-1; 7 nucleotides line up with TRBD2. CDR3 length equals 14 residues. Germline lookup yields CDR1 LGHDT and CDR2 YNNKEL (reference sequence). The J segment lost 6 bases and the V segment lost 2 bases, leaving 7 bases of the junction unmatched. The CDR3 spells CASSQRTRGREQYF. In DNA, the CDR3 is TGTGCCAGCAGCCAACGGACTAGGGGACGCGAGCAGTACTTC.

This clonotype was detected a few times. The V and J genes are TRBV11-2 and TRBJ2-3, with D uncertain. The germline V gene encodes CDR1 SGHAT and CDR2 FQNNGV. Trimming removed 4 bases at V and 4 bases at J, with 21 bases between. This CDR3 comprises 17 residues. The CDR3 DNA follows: TGTGCCAGCAGCTCAACAATCGAGAAAAACTGGGCAGATACGCAGTATTTT. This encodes CASSSTIEKNWADTQYF.

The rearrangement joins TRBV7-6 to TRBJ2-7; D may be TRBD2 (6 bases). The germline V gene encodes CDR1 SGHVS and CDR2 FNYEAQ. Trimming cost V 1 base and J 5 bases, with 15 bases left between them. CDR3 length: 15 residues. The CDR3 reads CASSLGAGGVDEQYF. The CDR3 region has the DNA TGTGCCAGCAGCTTAGGTGCCGGAGGGGTCGACGAGCAGTACTTC.

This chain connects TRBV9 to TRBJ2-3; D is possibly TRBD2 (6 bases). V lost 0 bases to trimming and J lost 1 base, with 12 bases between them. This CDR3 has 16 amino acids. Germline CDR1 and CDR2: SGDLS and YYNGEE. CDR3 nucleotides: TGTGCCAGCAGCGTAGCTAGCGTATGGGGCACAGATACGCAGTATTTT. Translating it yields CASSVASVWGTDTQYF.

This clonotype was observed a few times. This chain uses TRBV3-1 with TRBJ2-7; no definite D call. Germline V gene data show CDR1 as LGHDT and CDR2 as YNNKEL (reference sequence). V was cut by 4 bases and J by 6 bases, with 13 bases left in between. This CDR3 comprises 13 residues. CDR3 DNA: TGTGCCAGCAGCCCACAGAGCCGGGTCGAGCAGTACTTC. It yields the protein CASSPQSRVEQYF.

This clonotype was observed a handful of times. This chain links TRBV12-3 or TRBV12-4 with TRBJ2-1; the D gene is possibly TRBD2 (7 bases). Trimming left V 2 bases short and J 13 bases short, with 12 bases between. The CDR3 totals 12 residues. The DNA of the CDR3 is TGTGCCAGCAGTTTATCCTGGGGGGGCCAGTTCTTC. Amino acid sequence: CASSLSWGGQFF.

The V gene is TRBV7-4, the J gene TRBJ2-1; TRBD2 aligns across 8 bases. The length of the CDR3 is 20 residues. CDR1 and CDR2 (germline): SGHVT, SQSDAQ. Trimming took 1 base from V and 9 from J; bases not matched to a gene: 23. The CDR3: CASSLEAGASHGPSSGEQFF. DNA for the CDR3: TGTGCCAGCAGCTTAGAAGCGGGAGCCTCGCACGGGCCAAGTAGTGGTGAGCAGTTCTTC. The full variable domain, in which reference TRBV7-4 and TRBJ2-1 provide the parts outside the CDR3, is GAGVSQSPRYKVAKRGRDVALRCDSISGHVTLYWYRQTLGQGSEVLTYSQSDAQRDKSGRPSGRFSAERPERSVSTLKIQRTEQGDSAVYLCASSLEAGASHGPSSGEQFFGPGTRLTVL.

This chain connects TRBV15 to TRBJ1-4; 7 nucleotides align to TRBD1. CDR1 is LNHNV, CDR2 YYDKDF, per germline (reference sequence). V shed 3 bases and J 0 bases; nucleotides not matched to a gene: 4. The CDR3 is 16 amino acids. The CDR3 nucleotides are TGTGCCACCAGCAGTCCAGGGGGAGCAACTAATGAAAAACTGTTTTTT. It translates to CATSSPGGATNEKLFF.

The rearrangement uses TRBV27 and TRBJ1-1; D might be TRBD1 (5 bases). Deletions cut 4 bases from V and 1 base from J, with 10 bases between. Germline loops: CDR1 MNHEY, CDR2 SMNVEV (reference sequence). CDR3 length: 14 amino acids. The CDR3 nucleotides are TGTGCCAGCAGTTCCAGGGAAAGGAACACTGAAGCTTTCTTT. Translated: CASSSRERNTEAFF.

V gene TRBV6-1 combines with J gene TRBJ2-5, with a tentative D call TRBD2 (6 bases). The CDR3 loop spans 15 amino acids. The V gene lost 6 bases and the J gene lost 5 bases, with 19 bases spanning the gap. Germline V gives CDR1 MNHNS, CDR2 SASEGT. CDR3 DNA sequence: TGTGCCAGCAGGCCCGAAGGCGGTCGGGGGGAGACCCAGTACTTC. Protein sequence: CASRPEGGRGETQYF.

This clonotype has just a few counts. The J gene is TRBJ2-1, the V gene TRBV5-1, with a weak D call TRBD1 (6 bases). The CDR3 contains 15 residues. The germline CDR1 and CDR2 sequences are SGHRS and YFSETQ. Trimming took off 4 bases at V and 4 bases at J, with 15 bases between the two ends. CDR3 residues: CASSLEDSTYNEQFF. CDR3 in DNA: TGCGCCAGCAGCCTGGAGGACAGTACGTACAATGAGCAGTTCTTC.

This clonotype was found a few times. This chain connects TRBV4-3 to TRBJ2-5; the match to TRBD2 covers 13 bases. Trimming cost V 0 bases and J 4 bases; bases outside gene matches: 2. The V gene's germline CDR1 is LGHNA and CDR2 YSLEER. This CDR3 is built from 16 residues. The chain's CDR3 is CASSQERTSGGETQYF. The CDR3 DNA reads TGCGCCAGCAGCCAAGAACGGACTAGCGGGGGAGAGACCCAGTACTTC.

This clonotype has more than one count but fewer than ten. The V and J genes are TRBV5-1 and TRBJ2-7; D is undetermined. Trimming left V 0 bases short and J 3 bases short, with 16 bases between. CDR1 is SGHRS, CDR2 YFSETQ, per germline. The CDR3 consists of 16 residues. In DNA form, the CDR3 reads TGCGCCAGCAGCTTGGCCTATGCTGGAGTAGGCTACGAGCAGTACTTC. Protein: CASSLAYAGVGYEQYF.

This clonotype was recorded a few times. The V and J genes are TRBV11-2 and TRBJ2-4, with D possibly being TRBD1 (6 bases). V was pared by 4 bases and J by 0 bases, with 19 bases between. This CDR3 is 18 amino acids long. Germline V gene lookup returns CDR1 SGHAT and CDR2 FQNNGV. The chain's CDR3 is CASSYREFGPLAKNIQYF. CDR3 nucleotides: TGTGCCAGCAGCTACAGGGAATTCGGACCTCTAGCCAAAAACATTCAGTACTTC.

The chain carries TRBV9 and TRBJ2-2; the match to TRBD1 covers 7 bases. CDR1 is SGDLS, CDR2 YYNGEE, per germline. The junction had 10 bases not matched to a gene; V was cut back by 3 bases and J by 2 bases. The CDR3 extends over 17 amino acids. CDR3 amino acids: CASSAINRGPNTGELFF. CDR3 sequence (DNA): TGTGCCAGCAGCGCCATCAACAGGGGACCTAACACCGGGGAGCTGTTTTTT.